The clone carrying this TCR beta chain was seen a few times. TCRdb ran MiXCR on the 5' RACE reads and lists one entry per CDR3 protein. The data contain 200,000 to 300,000 distinct CDR3 sequences, 16% of them singletons. The sample originates from a study of T-cell memory formation after mild COVID-19. V gave up 6 bases and J gave up 7 bases; unmatched junction bases: 9. The germline gives CDR1 MNHEY, CDR2 SVGAGI. This CDR3 spans 14 amino acids. This TCR derives from a man between 18 and 29 years old who had mild COVID-19 (a few samples of this study predate the infection). Cell type and time point are not known. Sequences were obtained from PBMCs or a T cell subset sorted from them (not recorded which). The chain is built from TRBV6-5 and TRBJ2-1; 7 bases match TRBD1. The CDR3 DNA reads as TGTGCCAGCAGCCAGGGGGTTTCAGGAAATGAGCAGTTCTTC. Its protein is CASSQGVSGNEQFF.